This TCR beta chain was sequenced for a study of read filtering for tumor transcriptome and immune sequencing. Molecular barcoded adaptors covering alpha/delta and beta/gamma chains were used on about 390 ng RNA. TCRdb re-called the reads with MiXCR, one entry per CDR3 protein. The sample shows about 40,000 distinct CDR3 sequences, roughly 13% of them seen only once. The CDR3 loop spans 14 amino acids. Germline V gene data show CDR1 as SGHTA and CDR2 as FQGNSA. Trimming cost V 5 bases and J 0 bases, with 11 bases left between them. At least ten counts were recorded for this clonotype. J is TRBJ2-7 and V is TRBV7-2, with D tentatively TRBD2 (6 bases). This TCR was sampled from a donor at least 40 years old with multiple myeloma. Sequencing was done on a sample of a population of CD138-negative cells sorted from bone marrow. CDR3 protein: CASSEGLPSYEQYF. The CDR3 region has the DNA TGTGCCAGCAGCGAGGGACTCCCCTCCTACGAGCAGTACTTC.